This T cell receptor (beta chain) was sequenced in a study of blood T cell repertoires in COVID-19 (dated by TCRdb to the early 2020s). Turning to the overall study: Collaborator samples came from the United States, Italy and Spain and covered acute and convalescent phases of COVID-19. The dataset comprised deeply sampled blood TCRbeta repertoires from subjects exposed to, actively infected with, or recovered from COVID-19. The repertoires were made available in a free public database intended to serve as a resource for research on the immune response to SARS-CoV-2. The prospective study material was composed of cDNA or gDNA derived from T cells, B-cell-depleted T cells, or PBMCs. The sample metadata nearly always contained a de-identified subject ID, COVID-19 status, age in years and sex. Where available, HLA class I and class II types were obtained from metadata supplied by the sample provider rather than from assay-based typing. The samples were drawn from the first 160 participants of the ongoing ImmuneRACE study and from some 1,300 subjects provided by 6 global collaborators.

About this clone: The specificity of this receptor is unknown. Base qualities are missing; no much larger clone stands one base away.

V ends up 5 bases short and J 5 bases short, with an unmatched junction base count of 7. In the germline V gene, CDR1 corresponds to SGHTA and CDR2 to FQGNSA. Including cysteine and phenylalanine, the CDR3 has 15 amino acids. The read is trimmed to its CDR3 DNA, 45 bases read in frame from base 1. In the prospective study, participants were 18 to 89 years old, resided in 24 geographic areas of the United States, and were enrolled through a virtual design. Cohort assignment in the prospective study relied on participant-reported clinical history from a screening survey and a study questionnaire. Each participant in the prospective study had whole blood, serum and a nasopharyngeal or oropharyngeal swab collected by mobile phlebotomists. Prospective study participants could optionally give additional blood draws and questionnaires over a roughly two-month period. Prospective study blood samples were shipped either frozen or at room temperature before DNA extraction.

The immunoSEQ Assay, a bias-controlled multiplex PCR, was used to amplify TCRbeta CDR3 regions from genomic DNA. The authors processed their data as follows. Within the assay, amplification of reference gene primers was used to estimate how many nucleated cells each sample contained. Sequence reads were collapsed and filtered to measure the absolute abundance of every unique TCRbeta CDR3 rearrangement. For each sample, productive Simpson clonality was calculated by taking the square root of Simpson's diversity index across productive rearrangements. TCRdb limited this immuneACCESS table to in-frame rearrangements with V and J called. A share of clones is missing; checked studies link under half to unresolved V genes, and the rest is unexplained. V, J and clone size are taken as reported in that table, and D and trimming were inferred from the DNA itself. For this sample there are around 50,000 clones; 78% appear just once. Of the sample, about 6.1% is held by the ten largest clones.

Study-wide conclusions, independent of this receptor: How much clinical and demographic metadata was included differed by source and by participant, and the metadata was provided uncurated.

Sequenced: PBMCs or T cells enriched from blood (not recorded which). The V and J segments used are TRBV7-2 and TRBJ2-5; 11 bases in between match TRBD2. The receptor comes from a woman aged 45-65 years with acute COVID-19. The CDR3 region reads CASSLSGGAFETQYF. Here is the DNA: TGTGCCAGCAGCCTTAGCGGGGGGGCCTTCGAGACCCAGTACTTC.